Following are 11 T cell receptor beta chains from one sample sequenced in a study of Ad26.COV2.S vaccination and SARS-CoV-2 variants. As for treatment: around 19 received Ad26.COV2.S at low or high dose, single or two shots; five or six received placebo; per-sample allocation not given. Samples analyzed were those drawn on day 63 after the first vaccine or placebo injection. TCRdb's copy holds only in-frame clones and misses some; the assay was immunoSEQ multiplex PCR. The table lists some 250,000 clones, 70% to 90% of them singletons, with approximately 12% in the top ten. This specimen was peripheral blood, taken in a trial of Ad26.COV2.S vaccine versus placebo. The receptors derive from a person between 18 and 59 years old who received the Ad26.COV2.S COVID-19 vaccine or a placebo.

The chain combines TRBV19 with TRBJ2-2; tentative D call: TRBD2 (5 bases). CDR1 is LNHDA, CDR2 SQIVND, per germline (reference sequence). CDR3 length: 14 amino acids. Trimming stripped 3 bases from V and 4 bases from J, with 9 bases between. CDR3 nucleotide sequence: TGTGCCAGTAGTATCCAGCGGACCACCGGGGAGCTGTTTTTT. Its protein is CASSIQRTTGELFF.

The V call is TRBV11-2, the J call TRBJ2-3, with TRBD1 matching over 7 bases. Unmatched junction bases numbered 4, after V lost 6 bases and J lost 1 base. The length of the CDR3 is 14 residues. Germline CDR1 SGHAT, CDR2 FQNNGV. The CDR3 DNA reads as TGTGCCAGCAGGGGTGACAGGGGCACAGATACGCAGTATTTT. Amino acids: CASRGDRGTDTQYF.

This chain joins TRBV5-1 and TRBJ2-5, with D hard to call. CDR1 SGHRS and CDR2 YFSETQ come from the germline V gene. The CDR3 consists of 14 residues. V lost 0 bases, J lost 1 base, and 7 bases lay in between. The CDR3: CASSLAGLQETQYF. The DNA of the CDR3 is TGCGCCAGCAGCTTGGCCGGCCTCCAAGAGACCCAGTACTTC.

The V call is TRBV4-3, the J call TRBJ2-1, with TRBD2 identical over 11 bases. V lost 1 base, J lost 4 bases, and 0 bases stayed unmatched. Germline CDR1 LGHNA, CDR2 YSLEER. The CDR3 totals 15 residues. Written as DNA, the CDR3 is TGCGCCAGCAGCCAAGGACTAGCGGGGTACAATGAGCAGTTCTTC. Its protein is CASSQGLAGYNEQFF.

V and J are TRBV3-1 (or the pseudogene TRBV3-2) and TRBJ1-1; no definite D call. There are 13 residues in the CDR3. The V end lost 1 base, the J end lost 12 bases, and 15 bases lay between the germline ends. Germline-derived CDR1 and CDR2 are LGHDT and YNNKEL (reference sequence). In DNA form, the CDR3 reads TGTGCCAGCAGCCAAGGGTTCGGAGGGAGAACTTTCTTT. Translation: CASSQGFGGRTFF.

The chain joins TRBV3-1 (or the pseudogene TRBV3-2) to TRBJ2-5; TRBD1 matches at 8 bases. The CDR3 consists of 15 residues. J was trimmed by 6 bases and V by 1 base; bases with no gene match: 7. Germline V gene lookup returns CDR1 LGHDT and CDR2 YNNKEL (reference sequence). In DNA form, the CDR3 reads TGTGCCAGCAGCCAAGTAAAACAGGGGGGACAGACCCAGTACTTC. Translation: CASSQVKQGGQTQYF.

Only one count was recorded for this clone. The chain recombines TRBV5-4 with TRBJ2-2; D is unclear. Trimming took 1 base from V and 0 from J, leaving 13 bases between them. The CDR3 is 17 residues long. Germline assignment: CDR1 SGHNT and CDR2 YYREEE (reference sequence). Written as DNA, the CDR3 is TGTGCCAGCAGCTTGATGGCAGGTCAATCGAACACCGGGGAGCTGTTTTTT. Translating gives CASSLMAGQSNTGELFF.

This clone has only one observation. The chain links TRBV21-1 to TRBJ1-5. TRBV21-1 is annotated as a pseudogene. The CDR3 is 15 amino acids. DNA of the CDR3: TGTGCCAGCAGCGACAAACACCGGCTAGTTCAGCCCCAGCATTTT. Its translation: CASSDKHRLVQPQHF.

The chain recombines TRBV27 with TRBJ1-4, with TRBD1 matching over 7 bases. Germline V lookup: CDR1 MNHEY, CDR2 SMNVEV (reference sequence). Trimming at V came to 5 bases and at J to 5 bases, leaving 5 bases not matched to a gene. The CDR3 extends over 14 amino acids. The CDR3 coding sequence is TGTGCCAGCAGTAAACAGGGGAGGAATGAAAAACTGTTTTTT. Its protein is CASSKQGRNEKLFF. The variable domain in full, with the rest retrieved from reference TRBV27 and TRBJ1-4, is EAQVTQNPRYLITVTGKKLTVTCSQNMNHEYMSWYRQDPGLGLRQIYYSMNVEVTDKGDVPEGYKVSRKEKRNFPLILESPSPNQTSLYFCASSKQGRNEKLFFGSGTQLSVL.

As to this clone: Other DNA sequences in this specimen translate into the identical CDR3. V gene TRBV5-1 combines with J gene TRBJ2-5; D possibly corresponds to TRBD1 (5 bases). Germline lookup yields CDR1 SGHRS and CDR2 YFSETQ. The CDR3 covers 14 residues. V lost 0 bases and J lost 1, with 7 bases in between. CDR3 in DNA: TGCGCCAGCAGCTTGGTTGGGGCCCAAGAGACCCAGTACTTC. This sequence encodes CASSLVGAQETQYF.

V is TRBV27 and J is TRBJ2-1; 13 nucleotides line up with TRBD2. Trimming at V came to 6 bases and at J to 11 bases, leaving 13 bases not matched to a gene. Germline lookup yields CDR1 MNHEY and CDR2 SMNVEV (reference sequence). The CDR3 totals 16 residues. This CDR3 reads CASSPGLAGERLKQFF. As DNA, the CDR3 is TGTGCCAGCAGCCCTGGACTAGCGGGAGAACGGTTGAAGCAGTTCTTC.